A single sample is the source of the 2 T cell receptor beta chains below, sequenced in a study of PD-1 blockade in classical Hodgkin lymphoma. The protocol was immunoSEQ multiplex PCR, while the TCRdb copy is restricted to in-frame clones and leaves out a portion. The sample lists fewer than 75,000 clones; approximately 90% were seen once. All patients experienced relapse after autologous stem cell transplantation, and brentuximab vedotin exposure was variable. This specimen was peripheral blood mononuclear cells (PBMCs), taken before the second cycle of nivolumab. The source of these receptors is a human donor with classical Hodgkin lymphoma.

This clone showed up just once. The chain combines TRBV5-1 with TRBJ2-3; the D gene is possibly TRBD1 (5 bases). Trimming cost V 0 bases and J 2 bases, with 10 bases left between them. Germline V gene data show CDR1 as SGHRS and CDR2 as YFSETQ. CDR3 length: 15 residues. The CDR3: CASSLVGRVTDTQYF. The CDR3 DNA is TGCGCCAGCAGCTTGGTGGGCAGGGTCACAGATACGCAGTATTTT.

The rearrangement joins TRBV6-6 to TRBJ1-2; 7 positions agree with TRBD1. CDR1 and CDR2 from the germline V gene are MNHNY and SVGAGI (reference sequence). The CDR3 loop spans 13 amino acids. V gave up 2 bases and J gave up 7 bases; unmatched junction bases: 4. CDR3 sequence: CASSYLDRVGYTF. The CDR3 DNA reads TGTGCCAGCAGTTACCTCGACAGGGTTGGCTACACCTTC.